This T cell receptor beta chain emerged from a study of blood T cell repertoires in COVID-19. Across the whole study: From the United States, Italy and Spain came samples of acute and convalescent COVID-19. PBMCs, B-cell-depleted T cells, or T cells provided the cDNA or gDNA that made up the material.

Study processing details: Amplification with reference gene primers provided the estimates of nucleated cell counts. Some clones are missing from TCRdb's copy, which holds only in-frame ones; the method was immunoSEQ multiplex PCR. That table furnishes V, J and clone size, whereas the DNA furnished D and trimming. The repertoire includes some 250,000 clones, 88% of them detected once, and about 0.8% sits in the top ten. CDR3 length: 15 residues. Germline assignment: CDR1 MNHEY and CDR2 SMNVEV (reference sequence). V gave up 6 bases and J gave up 5 bases; unmatched junction bases: 10. This sequence joins TRBV27 and TRBJ2-3; 8 nucleotides line up with TRBD1. The sequenced material came from peripheral blood. This sequence was found in a woman in her twenties or thirties with acute or convalescent COVID-19. The CDR3 sequence: CASSQRQGRKDTQYF. The CDR3 bases are TGTGCCAGCAGCCAAAGACAGGGGAGGAAAGATACGCAGTATTTT.